This T cell receptor (beta chain) was recovered during a study of beta chain features in type 1 diabetes. Study results and caveats: Among all four CD4+ subsets, Type 1 diabetes patients had TCRB CDR3s that were moderately but significantly shorter.

The study reverse transcribed the entire isolated RNA, so it sequenced expressed TCRB transcripts. The table came from immunoSEQ multiplex PCR; TCRdb's copy has only in-frame clones and leaves some out. Of around 310,000 clones in the sample, roughly 14% were seen once. The CDR3 totals 16 residues. The germline CDR1 and CDR2 sequences are SGHTA and FQGNSA. Trimming at V came to 5 bases and at J to 2 bases, leaving 9 bases not matched to a gene. The authors obtained over 98% purity in all sorted populations. Only a few counts were recorded for this clone. Its antigen is still unknown. Source material: naive CD4+ T cells from blood. The V gene is TRBV7-2, the J gene TRBJ2-1; TRBD1 agrees at 7 bases. This TCR was sampled from a woman aged 18-29 years with type 1 diabetes. The CDR3: CASSPPGTAAYNEQFF. The CDR3 bases are TGTGCCAGCAGCCCCCCCGGGACAGCAGCCTACAATGAGCAGTTCTTC.